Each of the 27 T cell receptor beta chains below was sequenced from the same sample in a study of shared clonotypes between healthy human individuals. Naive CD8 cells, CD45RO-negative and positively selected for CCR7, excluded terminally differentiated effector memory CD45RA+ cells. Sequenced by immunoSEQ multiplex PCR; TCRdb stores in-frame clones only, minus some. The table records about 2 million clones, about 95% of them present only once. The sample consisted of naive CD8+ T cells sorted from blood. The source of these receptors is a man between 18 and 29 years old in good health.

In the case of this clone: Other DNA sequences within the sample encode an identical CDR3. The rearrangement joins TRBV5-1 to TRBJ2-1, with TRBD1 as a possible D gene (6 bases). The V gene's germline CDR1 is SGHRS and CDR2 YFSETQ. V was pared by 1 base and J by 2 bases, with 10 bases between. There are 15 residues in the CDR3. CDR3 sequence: CASSLSQGAYNEQFF. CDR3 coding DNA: TGCGCCAGCAGCTTGTCACAGGGCGCCTACAATGAGCAGTTCTTC.

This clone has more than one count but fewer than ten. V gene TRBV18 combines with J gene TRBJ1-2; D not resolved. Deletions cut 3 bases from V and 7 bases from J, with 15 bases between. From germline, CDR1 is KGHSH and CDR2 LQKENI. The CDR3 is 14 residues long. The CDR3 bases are TGTGCCAGCTCACCCGGGCCGAACCCCTCTGGCTACACCTTC. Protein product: CASSPGPNPSGYTF.

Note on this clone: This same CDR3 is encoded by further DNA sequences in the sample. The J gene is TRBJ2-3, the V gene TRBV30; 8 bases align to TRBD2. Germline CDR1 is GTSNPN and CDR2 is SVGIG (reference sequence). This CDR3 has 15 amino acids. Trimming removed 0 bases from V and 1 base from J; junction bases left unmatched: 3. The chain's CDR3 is CAWSVGAGGTDTQYF. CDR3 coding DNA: TGTGCCTGGAGTGTGGGAGCGGGAGGCACAGATACGCAGTATTTT.

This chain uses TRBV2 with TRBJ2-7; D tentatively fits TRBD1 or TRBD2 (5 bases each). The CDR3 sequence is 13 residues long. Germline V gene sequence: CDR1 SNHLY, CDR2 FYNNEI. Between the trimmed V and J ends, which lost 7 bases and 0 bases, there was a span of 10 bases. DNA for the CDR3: TGTGCCAGCATGGCAGGGACCTCCTACGAGCAGTACTTC. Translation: CASMAGTSYEQYF. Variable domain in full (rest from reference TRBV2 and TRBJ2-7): EPEVTQTPSHQVTQMGQEVILRCVPISNHLYFYWYRQILGQKVEFLVSFYNNEISEKSEIFDDQFSVERPDGSNFTLKIRSTKLEDSAMYFCASMAGTSYEQYFGPGTRLTVT.

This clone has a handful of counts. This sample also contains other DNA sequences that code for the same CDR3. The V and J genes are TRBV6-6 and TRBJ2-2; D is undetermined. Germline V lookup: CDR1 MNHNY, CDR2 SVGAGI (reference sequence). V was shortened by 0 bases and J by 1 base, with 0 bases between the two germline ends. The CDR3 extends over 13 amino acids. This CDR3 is CASSYSNTGELFF. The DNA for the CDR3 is TGTGCCAGCAGTTACTCGAACACCGGGGAGCTGTTTTTT.

CDR3 DNA sequence: TGCGCCAGCAGTGAGCTCTCAGATACGCAGTATTTT. Translating it yields CASSELSDTQYF. The chain joins TRBV10-1 to TRBJ2-3; no reliable D call. Germline-derived CDR1 and CDR2 are WNHNN and SYGVQD (reference sequence). Between the trimmed V and J ends, which lost 2 bases and 4 bases, there was a span of 4 bases. This CDR3 has 12 amino acids.

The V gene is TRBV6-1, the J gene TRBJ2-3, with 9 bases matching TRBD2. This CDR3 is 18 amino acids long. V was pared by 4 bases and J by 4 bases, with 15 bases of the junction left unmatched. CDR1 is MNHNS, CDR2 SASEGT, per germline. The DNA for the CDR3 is TGTGCCAGCAGTGCGGATGGCGGGGGGGCGGGTGTCGCAGATACGCAGTATTTT. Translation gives CASSADGGGAGVADTQYF.

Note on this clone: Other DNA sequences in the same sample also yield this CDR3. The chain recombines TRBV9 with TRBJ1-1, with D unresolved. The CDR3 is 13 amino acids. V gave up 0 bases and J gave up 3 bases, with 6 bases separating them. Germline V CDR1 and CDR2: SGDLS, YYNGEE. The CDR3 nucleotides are TGTGCCAGCAGCGTAGGTCCTCACACTGAAGCTTTCTTT. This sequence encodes CASSVGPHTEAFF.

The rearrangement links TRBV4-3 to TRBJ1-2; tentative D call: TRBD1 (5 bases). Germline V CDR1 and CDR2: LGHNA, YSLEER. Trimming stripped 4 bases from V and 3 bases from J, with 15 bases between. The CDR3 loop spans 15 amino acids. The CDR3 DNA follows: TGCGCCAGCAGCCCCTACTCCGGGGGGGACTATGGCTACACCTTC. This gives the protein CASSPYSGGDYGYTF.

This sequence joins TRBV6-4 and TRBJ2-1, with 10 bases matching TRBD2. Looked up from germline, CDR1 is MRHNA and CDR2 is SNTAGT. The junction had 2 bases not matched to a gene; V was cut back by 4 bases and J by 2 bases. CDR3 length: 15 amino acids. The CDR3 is CASSALAGAYNEQFF. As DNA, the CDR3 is TGTGCCAGCAGTGCCCTAGCGGGGGCCTACAATGAGCAGTTCTTC.

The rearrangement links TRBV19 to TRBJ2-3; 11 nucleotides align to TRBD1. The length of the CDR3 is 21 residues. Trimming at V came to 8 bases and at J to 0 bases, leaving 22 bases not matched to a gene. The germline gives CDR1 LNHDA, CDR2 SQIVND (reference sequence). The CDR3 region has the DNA TGTGCCAGTTCCTCGCGACGGGACAGGGGGAGTTGGACGGTTAGCACAGATACGCAGTATTTT. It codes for CASSSRRDRGSWTVSTDTQYF.

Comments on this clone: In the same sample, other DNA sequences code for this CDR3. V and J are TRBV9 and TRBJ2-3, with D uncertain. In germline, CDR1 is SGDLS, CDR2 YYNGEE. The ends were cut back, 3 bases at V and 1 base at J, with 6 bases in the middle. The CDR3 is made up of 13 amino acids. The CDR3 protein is CASSGEGTDTQYF. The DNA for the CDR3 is TGTGCCAGCAGCGGCGAGGGCACAGATACGCAGTATTTT. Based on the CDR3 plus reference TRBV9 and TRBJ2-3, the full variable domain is DSGVTQTPKHLITATGQRVTLRCSPRSGDLSVYWYQQSLDQGLQFLIQYYNGEERAKGNILERFSAQQFPDLHSELNLSSLELGDSALYFCASSGEGTDTQYFGPGTRLTVL.

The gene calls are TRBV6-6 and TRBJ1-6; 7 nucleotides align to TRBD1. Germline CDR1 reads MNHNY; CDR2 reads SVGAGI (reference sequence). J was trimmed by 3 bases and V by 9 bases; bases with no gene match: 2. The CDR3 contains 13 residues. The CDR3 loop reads CASGTDYNSPLHF. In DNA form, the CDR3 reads TGTGCCAGTGGGACAGACTATAATTCACCCCTCCACTTT.

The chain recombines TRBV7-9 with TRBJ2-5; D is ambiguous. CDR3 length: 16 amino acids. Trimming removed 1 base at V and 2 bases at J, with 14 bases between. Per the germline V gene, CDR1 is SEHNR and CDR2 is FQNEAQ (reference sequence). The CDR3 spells CASSLDETLLQETQYF. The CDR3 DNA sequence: TGTGCCAGCAGCTTAGATGAGACATTGCTACAAGAGACCCAGTACTTC.

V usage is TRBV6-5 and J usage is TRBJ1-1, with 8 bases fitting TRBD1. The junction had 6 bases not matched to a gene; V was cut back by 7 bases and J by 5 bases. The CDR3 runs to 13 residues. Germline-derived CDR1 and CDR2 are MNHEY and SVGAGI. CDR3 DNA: TGTGCCAGCACCCCTACAGGGGGGACTGAAGCTTTCTTT. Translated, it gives CASTPTGGTEAFF.

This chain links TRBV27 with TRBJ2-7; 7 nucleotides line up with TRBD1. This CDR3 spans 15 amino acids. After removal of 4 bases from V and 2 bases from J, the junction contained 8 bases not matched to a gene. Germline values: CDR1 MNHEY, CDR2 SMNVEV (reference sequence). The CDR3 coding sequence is TGTGCCAGCAGTTACCCGGGACAGTTCCCCTACGAGCAGTACTTC. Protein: CASSYPGQFPYEQYF.

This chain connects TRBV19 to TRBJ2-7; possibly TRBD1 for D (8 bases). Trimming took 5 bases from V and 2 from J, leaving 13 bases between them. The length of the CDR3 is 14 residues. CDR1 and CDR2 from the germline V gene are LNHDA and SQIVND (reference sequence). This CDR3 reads CASSSTGGAYEQYF. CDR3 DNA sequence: TGTGCCAGTAGTTCAACAGGGGGGGCCTACGAGCAGTACTTC.

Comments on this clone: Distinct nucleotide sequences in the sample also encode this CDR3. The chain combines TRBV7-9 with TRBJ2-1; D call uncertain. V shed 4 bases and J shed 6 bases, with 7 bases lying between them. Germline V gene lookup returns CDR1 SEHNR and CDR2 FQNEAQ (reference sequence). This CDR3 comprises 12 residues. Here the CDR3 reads CASSSLVNEQFF. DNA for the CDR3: TGTGCCAGCAGCTCCTTGGTCAATGAGCAGTTCTTC.

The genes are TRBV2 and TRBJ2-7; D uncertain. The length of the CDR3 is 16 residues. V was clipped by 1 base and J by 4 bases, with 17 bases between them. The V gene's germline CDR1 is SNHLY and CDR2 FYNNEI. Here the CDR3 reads CASSEDMAPPTYEQYF. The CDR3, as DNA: TGTGCCAGCAGTGAAGATATGGCGCCTCCCACGTACGAGCAGTACTTC. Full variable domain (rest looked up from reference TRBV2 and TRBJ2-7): EPEVTQTPSHQVTQMGQEVILRCVPISNHLYFYWYRQILGQKVEFLVSFYNNEISEKSEIFDDQFSVERPDGSNFTLKIRSTKLEDSAMYFCASSEDMAPPTYEQYFGPGTRLTVT.

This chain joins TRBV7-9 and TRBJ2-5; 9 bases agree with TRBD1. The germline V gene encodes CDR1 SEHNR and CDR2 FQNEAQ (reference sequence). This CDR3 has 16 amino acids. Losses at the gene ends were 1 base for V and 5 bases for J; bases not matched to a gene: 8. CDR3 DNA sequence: TGTGCCAGCAGCTTAGGGGGGGACAGGGCCGAGGAGACCCAGTACTTC. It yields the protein CASSLGGDRAEETQYF. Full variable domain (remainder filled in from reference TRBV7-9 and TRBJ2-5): DTGVSQNPRHKITKRGQNVTFRCDPISEHNRLYWYRQTLGQGPEFLTYFQNEAQLEKSRLLSDRFSAERPKGSFSTLEIQRTEQGDSAMYLCASSLGGDRAEETQYFGPGTRLLVL.

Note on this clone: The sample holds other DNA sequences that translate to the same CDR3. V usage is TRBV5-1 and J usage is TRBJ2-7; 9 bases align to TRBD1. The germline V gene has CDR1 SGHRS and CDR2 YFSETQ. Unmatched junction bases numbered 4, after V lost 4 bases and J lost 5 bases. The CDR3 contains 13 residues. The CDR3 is CASSAGQGNEQYF. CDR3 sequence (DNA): TGCGCCAGCAGCGCGGGACAGGGAAACGAGCAGTACTTC.

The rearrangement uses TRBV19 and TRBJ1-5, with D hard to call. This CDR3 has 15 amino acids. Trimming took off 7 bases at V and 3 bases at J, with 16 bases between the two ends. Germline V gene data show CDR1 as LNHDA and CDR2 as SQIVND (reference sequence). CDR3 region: CASTMVGQPNQPQHF. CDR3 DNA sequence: TGTGCCAGTACCATGGTTGGCCAGCCCAATCAGCCCCAGCATTTT.

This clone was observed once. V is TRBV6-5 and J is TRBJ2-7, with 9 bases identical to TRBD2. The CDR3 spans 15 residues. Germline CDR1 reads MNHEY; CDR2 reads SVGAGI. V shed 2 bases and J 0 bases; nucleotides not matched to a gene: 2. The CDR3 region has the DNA TGTGCCAGCAGTTACGATAGCGGGAGCTCCTACGAGCAGTACTTC. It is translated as CASSYDSGSSYEQYF.

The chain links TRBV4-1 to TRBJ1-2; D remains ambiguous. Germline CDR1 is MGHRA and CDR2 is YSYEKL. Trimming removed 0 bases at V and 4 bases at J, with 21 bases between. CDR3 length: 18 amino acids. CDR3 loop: CASSQEHSGSSFSYGYTF. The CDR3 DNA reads TGCGCCAGCAGCCAAGAACATTCTGGGTCCAGCTTTAGCTATGGCTACACCTTC.

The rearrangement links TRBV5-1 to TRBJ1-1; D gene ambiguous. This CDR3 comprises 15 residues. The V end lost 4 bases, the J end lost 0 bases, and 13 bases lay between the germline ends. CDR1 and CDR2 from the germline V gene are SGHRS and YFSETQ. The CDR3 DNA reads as TGCGCCAGCAGCGAGGTAGCCGGGCTGAACACTGAAGCTTTCTTT. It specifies CASSEVAGLNTEAFF.

The CDR3 DNA reads TGTGCCAGCAGTTACAAGGAAGCGGGCACTGAAGCTTTCTTT. It translates to CASSYKEAGTEAFF. The rearrangement uses TRBV6-5 and TRBJ1-1; D is unclear. This CDR3 spans 14 amino acids. Germline lookup yields CDR1 MNHEY and CDR2 SVGAGI. Trimming took off 2 bases at V and 4 bases at J, with 11 bases between the two ends.

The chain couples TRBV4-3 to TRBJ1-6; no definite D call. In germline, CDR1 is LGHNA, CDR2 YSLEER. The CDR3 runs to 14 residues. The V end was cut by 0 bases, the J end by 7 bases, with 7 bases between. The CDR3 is CASSQDSLNSPLHF. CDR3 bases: TGCGCCAGCAGCCAAGACAGCCTAAATTCACCCCTCCACTTT.